Following are 10 T cell receptor beta chains from one sample sequenced in a study of blood T cell repertoires in COVID-19. Clones were read by immunoSEQ multiplex PCR, and TCRdb kept only the in-frame ones, dropping some. The table has roughly 150,000 clones, roughly 84% seen once; the top ten hold around 7.8%. What was sequenced was peripheral blood. The receptors were gathered from a human donor in a cohort sampled during active COVID-19.

The chain links TRBV6-4 to TRBJ1-1; 7 bases map to TRBD1. The CDR3 totals 14 residues. Germline values: CDR1 MRHNA, CDR2 SNTAGT. The V segment lost 5 bases and the J segment 0 bases; nucleotides outside the gene matches: 3. CDR3 DNA: TGTGCCAGCAGTAGGACAGGAATGAACACTGAAGCTTTCTTT. Translating it yields CASSRTGMNTEAFF.

V is TRBV7-2 and J is TRBJ1-2; D is unclear. This CDR3 comprises 13 residues. Germline CDR1 is SGHTA and CDR2 is FQGNSA. V lost 1 base, J lost 8 bases, and 11 bases lay in between. As DNA, the CDR3 is TGTGCCAGCAGCTTAGGGCTGATGGTCGGCTACACCTTC. Translation gives CASSLGLMVGYTF.

The chain uses TRBV6-5 and TRBJ1-1; possible D gene TRBD1, 6 bases. This CDR3 contains 13 residues. Germline V lookup: CDR1 MNHEY, CDR2 SVGAGI. Deletions cut 11 bases from V and 2 bases from J, with 15 bases between. CDR3 in amino acids: CAGGGPINTEAFF. Here the CDR3 DNA reads TGTGCCGGGGGGGGGCCAATAAACACTGAAGCTTTCTTT.

The sample holds one count of this clone. The V gene is TRBV2, the J gene TRBJ2-7; perhaps TRBD2 as D (7 bases). The germline V gene encodes CDR1 SNHLY and CDR2 FYNNEI. The CDR3 totals 13 residues. Trimming cost V 2 bases and J 7 bases, with 12 bases left between them. This chain's CDR3 is CASSELRGGEQYF. CDR3 nucleotides: TGTGCCAGCAGTGAACTCAGGGGAGGGGAGCAGTACTTC.

This chain links TRBV5-1 with TRBJ1-3; tentatively, D is TRBD1 (6 bases). Germline V gene data show CDR1 as SGHRS and CDR2 as YFSETQ. The CDR3 covers 15 residues. Between the trimmed V and J ends, which lost 4 bases and 1 base, there was a span of 12 bases. The CDR3 loop is CASSTDRFSGNTIYF. The CDR3 DNA reads TGCGCCAGCAGCACGGACAGATTTTCTGGAAACACCATATATTTT.

The chain employs TRBV24-1 and TRBJ2-1; 8 bases are shared with TRBD2. The CDR3 has 17 residues. V shed 0 bases and J 7 bases; nucleotides not matched to a gene: 10. The germline gives CDR1 KGHDR, CDR2 SFDVKD. The CDR3 here is CATSDLRRGGGGNEQFF. The DNA of the CDR3 is TGTGCCACCAGTGATTTGAGGCGTGGGGGCGGGGGGAATGAGCAGTTCTTC.

The rearrangement links TRBV28 to TRBJ1-6; 10 positions match TRBD1. The CDR3 loop spans 18 amino acids. The V segment lost 6 bases and the J segment 0 bases; nucleotides outside the gene matches: 8. Germline V gene lookup returns CDR1 MDHEN and CDR2 SYDVKM. The CDR3 region has the DNA TGTGCCAGCAGCCGACAGGGGGCCGGTAGCTCCTATAATTCACCCCTCCACTTT. Residues: CASSRQGAGSSYNSPLHF.

This clone was seen a single time. CDR3 bases: TGTGCCAGCAGCCTTAGCGGGGGGCGCACAGATACGCAGTATTTT. Translated: CASSLSGGRTDTQYF. The V and J genes are TRBV7-9 and TRBJ2-3, with TRBD2 identical over 10 bases. The CDR3 contains 15 residues. With 5 bases clipped from V and 1 base from J, the junction kept 3 bases outside the gene matches. Per germline, CDR1 SEHNR and CDR2 FQNEAQ (reference sequence).

This clone was counted between two and nine times. The V gene is TRBV2, the J gene TRBJ2-1; 7 nucleotides line up with TRBD1. This CDR3 has 15 residues. V lost 2 bases, J lost 8 bases, and 9 bases stayed unmatched. Germline V lookup: CDR1 SNHLY, CDR2 FYNNEI. The CDR3 DNA reads as TGTGCCAGCAGTGAAAAAGGGGGCAGGTACGATGAGCAGTTCTTC. Translation gives CASSEKGGRYDEQFF.

The V call is TRBV11-2, the J call TRBJ2-5; D might be TRBD2 (6 bases). Germline values: CDR1 SGHAT, CDR2 FQNNGV. The V end lost 4 bases, the J end lost 5 bases, and 11 bases lay between the germline ends. The CDR3 covers 13 residues. CDR3 nucleotides: TGTGCCAGCAGCTCGGGGACTCGGGAGACCCAGTACTTC. This gives the protein CASSSGTRETQYF.